The text below deals with one TCR beta chain. Its antigen is as yet unknown. The record originates from a study of T cell repertoires in cytomegalovirus infection. Using its own MiXCR run on the reads, TCRdb lists one record per CDR3 protein. The table shows about 570,000 distinct CDR3 sequences, with roughly 42% occurring only once. The CDR3 is made up of 13 amino acids. The germline CDR1 and CDR2 sequences are MNHNY and SVGAGI (reference sequence). The V end lost 2 bases, the J end lost 8 bases, and 10 bases lay between the germline ends. This receptor was taken from a human donor in good health (CMV status not recorded). Some clones in this sample may be carry-over from other donors' samples. The rearrangement joins TRBV6-6 to TRBJ1-5, with D unresolved. Sequencing was performed on cultured PBMCs, taken from culture after CMV antigen stimulation. CDR3 nucleotides: TGTGCCAGCAGTTACGGTACGTTGGAGCCCCAGCATTTT. Protein sequence: CASSYGTLEPQHF.